This T cell receptor beta chain was captured in a study of blood T cell repertoires in COVID-19. Across the whole study: Sample material is recorded as cDNA or gDNA derived from T cells, B-cell-depleted T cells, or PBMCs.

Authors' methods: The authors estimated nucleated cell counts from reference gene primer amplification. Assay used: immunoSEQ multiplex PCR; TCRdb lists only in-frame clones, some missing. The V and J calls and the clone size are those of that table, but D and trimming were determined from the DNA. Of around 200,000 clones in the sample, approximately 85% were seen once. Germline lookup yields CDR1 KGHSH and CDR2 LQKENI. The V end lost 2 bases, the J end lost 0 bases, and 14 bases lay between the germline ends. There are 17 residues in the CDR3. Input material: peripheral blood. This receptor was identified in a woman older than 75 with acute or convalescent COVID-19. V usage is TRBV18 and J usage is TRBJ1-3; the D gene is possibly TRBD1 (5 bases). Here the CDR3 reads CASSPSQGTLSGNTIYF. The CDR3 coding sequence is TGTGCCAGCTCACCATCGCAGGGAACCCTCTCTGGAAACACCATATATTTT. Based on the CDR3 plus reference TRBV18 and TRBJ1-3, the full variable domain is NAGVMQNPRHLVRRRGQEARLRCSPMKGHSHVYWYRQLPEEGLKFMVYLQKENIIDESGMPKERFSAEFPKEGPSILRIQQVVRGDSAAYFCASSPSQGTLSGNTIYFGEGSWLTVV.